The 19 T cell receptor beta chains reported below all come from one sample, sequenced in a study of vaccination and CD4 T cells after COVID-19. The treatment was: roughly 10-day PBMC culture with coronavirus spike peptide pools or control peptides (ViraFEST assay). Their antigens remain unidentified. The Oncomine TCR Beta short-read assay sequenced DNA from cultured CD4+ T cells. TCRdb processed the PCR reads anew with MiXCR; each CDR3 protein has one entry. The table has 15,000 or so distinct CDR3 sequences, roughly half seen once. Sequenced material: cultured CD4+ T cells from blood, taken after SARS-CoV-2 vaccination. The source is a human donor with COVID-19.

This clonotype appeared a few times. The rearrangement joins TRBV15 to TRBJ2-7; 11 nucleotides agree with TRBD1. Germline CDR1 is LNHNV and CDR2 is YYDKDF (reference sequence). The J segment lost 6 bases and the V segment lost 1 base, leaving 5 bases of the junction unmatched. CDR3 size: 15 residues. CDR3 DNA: TGTGCCACCAGCAGAGGCGGGACAGGGGGACCCGAGCAGTACTTC. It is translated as CATSRGGTGGPEQYF.

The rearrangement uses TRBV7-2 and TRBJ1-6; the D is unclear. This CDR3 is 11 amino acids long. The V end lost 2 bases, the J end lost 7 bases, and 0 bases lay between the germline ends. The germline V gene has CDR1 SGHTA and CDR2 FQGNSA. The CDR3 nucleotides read TGTGCCAGCAGCTTAAATTCACCCCTCCACTTT. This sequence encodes CASSLNSPLHF.

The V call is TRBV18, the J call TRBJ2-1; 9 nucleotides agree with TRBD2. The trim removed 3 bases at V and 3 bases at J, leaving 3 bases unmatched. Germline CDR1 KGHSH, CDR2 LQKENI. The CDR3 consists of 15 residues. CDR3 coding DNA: TGTGCCAGCTCACCCCTAGCGGGAATCTACAATGAGCAGTTCTTC. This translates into CASSPLAGIYNEQFF.

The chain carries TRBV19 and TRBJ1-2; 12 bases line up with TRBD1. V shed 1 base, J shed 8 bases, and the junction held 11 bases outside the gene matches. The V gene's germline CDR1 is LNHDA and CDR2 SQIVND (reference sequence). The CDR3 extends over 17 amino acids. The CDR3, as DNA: TGTGCCAGTAGTATAGTGGGACAGGGGGCTGTGCGGGAAGGCTACACCTTC. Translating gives CASSIVGQGAVREGYTF.

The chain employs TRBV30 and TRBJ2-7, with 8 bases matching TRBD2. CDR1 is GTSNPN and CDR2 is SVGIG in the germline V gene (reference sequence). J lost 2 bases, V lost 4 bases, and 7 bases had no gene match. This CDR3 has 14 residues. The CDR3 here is CAWIKTSGPYEQYF. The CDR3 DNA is TGTGCCTGGATAAAAACTAGCGGCCCCTACGAGCAGTACTTC.

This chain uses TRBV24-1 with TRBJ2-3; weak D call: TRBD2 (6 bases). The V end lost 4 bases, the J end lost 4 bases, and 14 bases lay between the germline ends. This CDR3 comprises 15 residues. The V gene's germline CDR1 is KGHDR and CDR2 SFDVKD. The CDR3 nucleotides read TGTGCCACCAGTGAGGGGGGAATGAATGCAGATACGCAGTATTTT. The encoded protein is CATSEGGMNADTQYF.

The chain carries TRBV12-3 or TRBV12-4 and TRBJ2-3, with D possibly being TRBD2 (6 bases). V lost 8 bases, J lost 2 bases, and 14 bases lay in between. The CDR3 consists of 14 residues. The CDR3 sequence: CASGAGTSTDTQYF. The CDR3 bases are TGTGCCAGCGGGGCCGGGACTTCCACAGATACGCAGTATTTT.

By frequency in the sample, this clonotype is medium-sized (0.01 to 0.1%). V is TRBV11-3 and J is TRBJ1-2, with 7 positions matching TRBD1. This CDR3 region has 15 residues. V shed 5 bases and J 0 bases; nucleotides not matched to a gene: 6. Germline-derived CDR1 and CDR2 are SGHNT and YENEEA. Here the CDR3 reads CASSPNRGANYGYTF. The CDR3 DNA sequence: TGTGCCAGCAGCCCCAACAGGGGAGCTAACTATGGCTACACCTTC. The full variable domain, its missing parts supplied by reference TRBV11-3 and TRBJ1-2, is EAGVVQSPRYKIIEKKQPVAFWCNPISGHNTLYWYLQNLGQGPELLIRYENEEAVDDSQLPKDRFSAERLKGVDSTLKIQPAELGDSAVYLCASSPNRGANYGYTFGSGTRLTVV.

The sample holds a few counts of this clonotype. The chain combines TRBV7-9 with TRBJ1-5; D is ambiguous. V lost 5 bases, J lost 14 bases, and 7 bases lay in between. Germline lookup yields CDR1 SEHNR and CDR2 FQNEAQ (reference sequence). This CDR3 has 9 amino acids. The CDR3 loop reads CASSPIEHF. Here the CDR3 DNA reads TGTGCCAGCAGCCCTATCGAGCATTTT.

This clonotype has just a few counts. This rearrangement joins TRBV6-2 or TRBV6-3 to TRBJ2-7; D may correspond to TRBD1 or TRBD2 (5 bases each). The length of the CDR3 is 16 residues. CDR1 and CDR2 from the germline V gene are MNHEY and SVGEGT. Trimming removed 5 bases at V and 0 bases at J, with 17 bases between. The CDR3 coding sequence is TGTGCCAGCAGTCCCCGACAGCGACTAAGCTCCTACGAGCAGTACTTC. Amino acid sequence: CASSPRQRLSSYEQYF.

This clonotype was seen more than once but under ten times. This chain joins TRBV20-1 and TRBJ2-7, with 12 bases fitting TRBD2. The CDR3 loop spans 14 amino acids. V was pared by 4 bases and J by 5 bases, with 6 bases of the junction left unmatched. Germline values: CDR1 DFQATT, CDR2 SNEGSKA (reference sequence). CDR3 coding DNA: TGCAGTGCTACAAGACTAGCGGGGGTGGACGAGCAGTACTTC. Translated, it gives CSATRLAGVDEQYF.

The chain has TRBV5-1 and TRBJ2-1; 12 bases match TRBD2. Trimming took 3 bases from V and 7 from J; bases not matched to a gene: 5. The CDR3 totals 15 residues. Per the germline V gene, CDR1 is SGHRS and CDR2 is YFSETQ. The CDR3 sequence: CASSSSGGAGNEQFF. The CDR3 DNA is TGCGCCAGCAGCTCTAGCGGGGGGGCCGGTAATGAGCAGTTCTTC.

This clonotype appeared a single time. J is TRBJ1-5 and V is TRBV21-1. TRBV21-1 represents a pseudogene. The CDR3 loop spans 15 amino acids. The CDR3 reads CASSKYNYSNQPQHF. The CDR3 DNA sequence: TGTGCCAGCAGCAAATACAACTATAGCAATCAGCCCCAGCATTTT.

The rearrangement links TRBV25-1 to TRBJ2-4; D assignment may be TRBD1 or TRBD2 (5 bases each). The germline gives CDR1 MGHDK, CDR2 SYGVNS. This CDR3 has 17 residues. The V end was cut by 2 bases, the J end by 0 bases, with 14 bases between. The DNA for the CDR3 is TGTGCCAGCAGTGAAGGGGGAGAAACCCTAGCCAAAAACATTCAGTACTTC. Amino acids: CASSEGGETLAKNIQYF. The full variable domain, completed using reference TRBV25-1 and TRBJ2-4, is EADIYQTPRYLVIGTGKKITLECSQTMGHDKMYWYQQDPGMELHLIHYSYGVNSTEKGDLSSESTVSRIRTEHFPLTLESARPSHTSQYLCASSEGGETLAKNIQYFGAGTRLSVL.

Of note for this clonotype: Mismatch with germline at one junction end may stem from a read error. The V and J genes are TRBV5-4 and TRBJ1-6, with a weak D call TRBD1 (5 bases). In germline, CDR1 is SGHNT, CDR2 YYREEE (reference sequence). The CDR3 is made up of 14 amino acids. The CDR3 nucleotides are TGTGCCGGCAGCCAGGGCTCTCCTGGGGCACCCCTCCACTTT. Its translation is CAGSQGSPGAPLHF.

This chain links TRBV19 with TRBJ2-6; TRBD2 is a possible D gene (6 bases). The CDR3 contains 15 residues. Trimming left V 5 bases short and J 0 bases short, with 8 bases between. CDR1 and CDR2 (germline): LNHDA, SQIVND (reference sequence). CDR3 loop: CASSGGNSGANVLTF. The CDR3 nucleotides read TGTGCCAGTAGTGGGGGGAACTCTGGGGCCAACGTCCTGACTTTC. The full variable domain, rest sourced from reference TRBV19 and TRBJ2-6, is DGGITQSPKYLFRKEGQNVTLSCEQNLNHDAMYWYRQDPGQGLRLIYYSQIVNDFQKGDIAEGYSVSREKKESFPLTVTSAQKNPTAFYLCASSGGNSGANVLTFGAGSRLTVL.

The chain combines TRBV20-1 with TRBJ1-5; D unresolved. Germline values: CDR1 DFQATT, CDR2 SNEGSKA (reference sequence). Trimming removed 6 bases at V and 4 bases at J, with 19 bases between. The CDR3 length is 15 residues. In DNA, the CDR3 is TGCAGTGCCCCGGAGGCGCGACGTATAAATCAGCCCCAGCATTTT. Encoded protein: CSAPEARRINQPQHF.

The CDR3 reads CASSFGGANTQYF. The CDR3 DNA sequence: TGTGCCAGCAGCTTTGGGGGGGCGAACACGCAGTATTTT. The chain links TRBV7-2 to TRBJ2-3, with D possibly being TRBD2 (7 bases). CDR3 length: 13 residues. Trimming shortened V by 3 bases and J by 9 bases, and 13 bases separated the two germline ends. Germline-derived CDR1 and CDR2 are SGHTA and FQGNSA. The variable domain in full, completed from reference TRBV7-2 and TRBJ2-3, reads GAGVSQSPSNKVTEKGKDVELRCDPISGHTALYWYRQSLGQGLEFLIYFQGNSAPDKSGLPSDRFSAERTGGSVSTLTIQRTQQEDSAVYLCASSFGGANTQYFGPGTRLTVL.

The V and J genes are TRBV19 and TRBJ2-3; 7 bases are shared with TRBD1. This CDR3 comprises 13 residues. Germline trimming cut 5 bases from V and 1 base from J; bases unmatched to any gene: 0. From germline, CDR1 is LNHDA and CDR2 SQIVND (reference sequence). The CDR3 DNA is TGTGCCAGTAGTCAGGGGGGCACAGATACGCAGTATTTT. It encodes CASSQGGTDTQYF.